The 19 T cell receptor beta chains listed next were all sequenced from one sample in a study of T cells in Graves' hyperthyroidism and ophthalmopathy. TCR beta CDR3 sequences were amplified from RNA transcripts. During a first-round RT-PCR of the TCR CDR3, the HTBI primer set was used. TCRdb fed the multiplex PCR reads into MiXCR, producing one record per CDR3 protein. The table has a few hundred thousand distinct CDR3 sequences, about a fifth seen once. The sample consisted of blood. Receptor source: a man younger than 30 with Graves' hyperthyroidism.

The CDR3 here is CSARRTGRNTEAFF. In DNA, the CDR3 is TGCAGTGCTAGAAGGACGGGGAGGAACACTGAAGCTTTCTTT. The rearrangement links TRBV20-1 to TRBJ1-1; D gene ambiguous. This CDR3 spans 14 amino acids. CDR1 and CDR2 from the germline V gene are DFQATT and SNEGSKA (reference sequence). Trimming shortened V by 2 bases and J by 1 base, and 11 bases separated the two germline ends.

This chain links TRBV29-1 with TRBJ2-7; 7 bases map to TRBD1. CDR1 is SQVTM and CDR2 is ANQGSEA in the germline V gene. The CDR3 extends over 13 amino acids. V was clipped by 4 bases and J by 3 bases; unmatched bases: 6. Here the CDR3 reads CSVGGTASYEQYF. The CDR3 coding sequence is TGCAGCGTTGGGGGGACAGCGAGCTACGAGCAGTACTTC.

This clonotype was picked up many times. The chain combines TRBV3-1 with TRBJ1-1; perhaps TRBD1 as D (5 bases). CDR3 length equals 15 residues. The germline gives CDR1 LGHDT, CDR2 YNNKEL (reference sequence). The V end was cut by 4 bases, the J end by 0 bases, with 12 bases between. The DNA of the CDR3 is TGTGCCAGCAGCCTCACGTGGGACTTGAACACTGAAGCTTTCTTT. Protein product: CASSLTWDLNTEAFF.

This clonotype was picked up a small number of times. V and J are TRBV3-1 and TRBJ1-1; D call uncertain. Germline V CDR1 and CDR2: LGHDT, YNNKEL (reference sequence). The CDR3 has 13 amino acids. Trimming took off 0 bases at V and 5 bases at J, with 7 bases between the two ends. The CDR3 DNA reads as TGTGCCAGCAGCCAAGATCTACAGACTGAAGCTTTCTTT. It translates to CASSQDLQTEAFF.

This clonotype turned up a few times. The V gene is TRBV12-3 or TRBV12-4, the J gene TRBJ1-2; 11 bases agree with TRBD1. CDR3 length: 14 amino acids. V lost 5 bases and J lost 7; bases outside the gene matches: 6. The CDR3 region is CASSPGTGGSGYTF. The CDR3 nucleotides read TGTGCCAGCAGTCCCGGGACAGGGGGATCTGGCTACACCTTC.

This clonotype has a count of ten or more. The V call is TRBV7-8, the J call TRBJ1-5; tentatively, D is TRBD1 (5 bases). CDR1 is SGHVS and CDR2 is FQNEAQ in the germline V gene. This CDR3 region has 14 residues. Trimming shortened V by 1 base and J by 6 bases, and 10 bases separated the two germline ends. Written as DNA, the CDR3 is TGTGCCAGCAGCTTAGGGATGGGGGGTCAGCCCCAGCATTTT. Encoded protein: CASSLGMGGQPQHF. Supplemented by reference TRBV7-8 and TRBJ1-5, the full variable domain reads GAGVSQSPRYKVAKRGQDVALRCDPISGHVSLFWYQQALGQGPEFLTYFQNEAQLDKSGLPSDRFFAERPEGSVSTLKIQRTQQEDSAVYLCASSLGMGGQPQHFGDGTRLSIL.

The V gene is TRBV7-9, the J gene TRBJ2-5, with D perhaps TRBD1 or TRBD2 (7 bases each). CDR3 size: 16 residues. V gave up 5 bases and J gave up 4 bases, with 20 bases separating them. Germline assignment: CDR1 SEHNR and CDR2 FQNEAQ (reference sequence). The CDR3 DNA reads TGTGCCAGCAGCCCCAGGGGGGGGGGAGACGGAGAGACCCAGTACTTC. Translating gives CASSPRGGGDGETQYF.

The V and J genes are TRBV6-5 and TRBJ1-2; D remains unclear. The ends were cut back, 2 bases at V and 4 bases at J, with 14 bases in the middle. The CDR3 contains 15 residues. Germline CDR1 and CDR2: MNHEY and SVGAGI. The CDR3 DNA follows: TGTGCCAGCAGTTACCGTGGAGGCCTAGTCTATGGCTACACCTTC. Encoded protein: CASSYRGGLVYGYTF.

Here the CDR3 DNA reads TGTGCCAGCAGCTTCTTTGGGACAGGGGTGGTAAATACGCAGTATTTT. Translating gives CASSFFGTGVVNTQYF. The chain uses TRBV27 and TRBJ2-3; 10 positions match TRBD1. In germline, CDR1 is MNHEY, CDR2 SMNVEV (reference sequence). The CDR3 sequence is 16 residues long. Trimming cost V 6 bases and J 7 bases; bases outside gene matches: 13.

CDR3 protein: CASRILGGGYGYTF. The DNA of the CDR3 is TGTGCCAGCCGGATCCTAGGGGGGGGTTATGGCTACACCTTC. J is TRBJ1-2 and V is TRBV19, with D possibly TRBD1 on 6 matching bases. Per the germline V gene, CDR1 is LNHDA and CDR2 is SQIVND (reference sequence). The CDR3 sequence is 14 residues long. V lost 9 bases and J 5 bases, leaving 19 bases between the germline ends.

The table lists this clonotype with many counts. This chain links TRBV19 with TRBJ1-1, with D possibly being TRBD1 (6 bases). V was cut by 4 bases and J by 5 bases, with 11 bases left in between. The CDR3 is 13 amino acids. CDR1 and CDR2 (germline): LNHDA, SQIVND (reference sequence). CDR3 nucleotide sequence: TGTGCCAGTAGTACCTACAGGGATACTGAAGCTTTCTTT. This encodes CASSTYRDTEAFF.

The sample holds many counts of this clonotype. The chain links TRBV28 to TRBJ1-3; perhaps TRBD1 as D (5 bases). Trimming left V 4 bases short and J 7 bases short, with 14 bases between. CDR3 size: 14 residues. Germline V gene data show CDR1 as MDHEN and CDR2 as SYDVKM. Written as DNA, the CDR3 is TGTGCCAGCAGTTCCGCAGGGAATGGGAACACCATATATTTT. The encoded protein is CASSSAGNGNTIYF.

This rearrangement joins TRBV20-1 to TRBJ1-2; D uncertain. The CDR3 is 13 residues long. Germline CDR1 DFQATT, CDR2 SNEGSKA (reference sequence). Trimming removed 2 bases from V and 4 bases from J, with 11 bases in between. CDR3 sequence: CSARTSPGYGYTF. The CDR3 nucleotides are TGCAGTGCTAGAACTTCGCCAGGCTATGGCTACACCTTC.

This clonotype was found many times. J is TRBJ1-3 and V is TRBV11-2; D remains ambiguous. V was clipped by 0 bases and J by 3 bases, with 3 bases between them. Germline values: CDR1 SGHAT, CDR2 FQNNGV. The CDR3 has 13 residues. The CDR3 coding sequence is TGTGCCAGCAGCTTAGATTATGGAAACACCATATATTTT. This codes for CASSLDYGNTIYF. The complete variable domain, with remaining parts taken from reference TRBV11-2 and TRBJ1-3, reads EAGVAQSPRYKIIEKRQSVAFWCNPISGHATLYWYQQILGQGPKLLIQFQNNGVVDDSQLPKDRFSAERLKGVDSTLKIQPAKLEDSAVYLCASSLDYGNTIYFGEGSWLTVV.

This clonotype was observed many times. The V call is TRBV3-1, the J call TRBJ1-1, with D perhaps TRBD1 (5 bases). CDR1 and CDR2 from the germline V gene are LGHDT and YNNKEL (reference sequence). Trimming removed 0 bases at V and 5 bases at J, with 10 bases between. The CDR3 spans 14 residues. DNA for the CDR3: TGTGCCAGCAGCCAAGATAGGGGTGGGACTGAAGCTTTCTTT. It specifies CASSQDRGGTEAFF.

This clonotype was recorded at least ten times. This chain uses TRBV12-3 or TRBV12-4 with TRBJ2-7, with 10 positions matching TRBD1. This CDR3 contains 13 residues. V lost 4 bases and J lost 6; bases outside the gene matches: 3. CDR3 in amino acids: CASSSRTGGEQYF. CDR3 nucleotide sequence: TGTGCCAGCAGTTCCAGGACAGGGGGCGAGCAGTACTTC.

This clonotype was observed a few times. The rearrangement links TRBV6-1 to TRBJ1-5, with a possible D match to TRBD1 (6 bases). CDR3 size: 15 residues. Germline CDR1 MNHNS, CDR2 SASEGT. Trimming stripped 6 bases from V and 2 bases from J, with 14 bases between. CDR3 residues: CASSPEGGGNQPQHF. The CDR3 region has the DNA TGTGCCAGCAGCCCTGAAGGGGGTGGCAATCAGCCCCAGCATTTT.

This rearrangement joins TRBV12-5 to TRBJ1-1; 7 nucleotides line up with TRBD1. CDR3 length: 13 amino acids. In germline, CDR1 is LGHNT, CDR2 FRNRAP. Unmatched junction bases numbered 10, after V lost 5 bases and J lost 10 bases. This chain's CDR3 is CASGVTGLGIAFF. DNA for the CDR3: TGTGCTAGTGGTGTGACAGGGCTCGGAATAGCTTTCTTT.

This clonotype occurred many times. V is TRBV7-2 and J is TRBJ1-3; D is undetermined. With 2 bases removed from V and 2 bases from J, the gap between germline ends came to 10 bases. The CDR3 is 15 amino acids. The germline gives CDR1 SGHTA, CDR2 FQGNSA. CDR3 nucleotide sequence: TGTGCCAGCAGCTTACAGAATAGAGCTGGAAACACCATATATTTT. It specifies CASSLQNRAGNTIYF.